These 22 T cell receptor beta chains came from one sample sequenced in a study of OX40 agonist ivuxolimab in advanced cancers. The method was immunoSEQ multiplex PCR; TCRdb's version includes in-frame clones alone and lacks a portion of them. The sample shows 35,000 to 50,000 clones, 75% to 90% of them seen only once. Source: CD4+ or CD8+ T cells sorted from blood, taken in a trial of the OX40 agonist ivuxolimab. These receptors were taken from an adult with an advanced solid tumor such as melanoma, head and neck, liver or kidney cancer.

This clone was recorded a few times. This chain links TRBV11-3 with TRBJ2-3; 15 positions match TRBD2. V trimming: 5 bases; J trimming: 6 bases; junction bases outside the gene matches: 3. Germline CDR1 reads SGHNT; CDR2 reads YENEEA. The CDR3 is 15 residues long. CDR3 in amino acids: CASSPGTSGRDTQYF. In nucleotides, the CDR3 is TGTGCCAGCAGCCCGGGGACTAGCGGGAGGGATACGCAGTATTTT.

This chain uses TRBV9 with TRBJ2-1; TRBD2 aligns across 10 bases. This CDR3 comprises 15 residues. V trimming: 5 bases; J trimming: 6 bases; junction bases outside the gene matches: 8. Germline CDR1 is SGDLS and CDR2 is YYNGEE. The chain's CDR3 is CASRRELAGFNEQFF. The DNA for the CDR3 is TGTGCCAGCAGGAGGGAACTAGCGGGATTCAATGAGCAGTTCTTC.

This clone was seen just once. The V and J genes are TRBV11-2 and TRBJ2-3, with D perhaps TRBD1 (6 bases). This CDR3 region has 17 residues. From germline, CDR1 is SGHAT and CDR2 FQNNGV. The V gene lost 1 base and the J gene lost 5 bases, with 19 bases spanning the gap. The CDR3 nucleotides are TGTGCCAGCAGCTTAGGTCAGGGGTCGTTGTCCATAGATACGCAGTATTTT. Translation gives CASSLGQGSLSIDTQYF.

This chain uses TRBV6-6 with TRBJ1-1; a possible D gene is TRBD1 (6 bases). The CDR3 is 12 amino acids. The V gene lost 5 bases and the J gene lost 3 bases, with 7 bases spanning the gap. Germline CDR1 is MNHNY and CDR2 is SVGAGI (reference sequence). The CDR3: CASSQGHTEAFF. The CDR3 coding sequence is TGTGCCAGCAGTCAGGGGCACACTGAAGCTTTCTTT.

The V call is TRBV14, the J call TRBJ2-7; 7 bases are shared with TRBD2. Germline CDR1 SGHDN, CDR2 FVKESK. The CDR3 is 14 residues long. With V trimmed by 3 bases and J by 3 bases, 5 bases remained unmatched. Written as DNA, the CDR3 is TGTGCCAGCAGCCATCGAGCGGGGTTCTACGAGCAGTACTTC. Protein product: CASSHRAGFYEQYF.

V usage is TRBV29-1 and J usage is TRBJ2-5; 13 nucleotides align to TRBD2. Germline CDR1 and CDR2: SQVTM and ANQGSEA. There are 16 residues in the CDR3. Trimming took 5 bases from V and 5 from J; bases not matched to a gene: 11. CDR3 amino acids: CSVRLAGGSVGETQYF. The DNA of the CDR3 is TGCAGCGTTAGACTAGCGGGGGGCTCGGTTGGCGAGACCCAGTACTTC.

This clone has only one observation. The chain has TRBV10-3 and TRBJ2-3, with D possibly matching TRBD2 (5 bases). V was clipped by 0 bases and J by 5 bases, with 12 bases between them. This CDR3 contains 15 residues. Germline CDR1 and CDR2: ENHRY and SYGVKD. The CDR3 sequence: CAISESKGVGDTQYF. In DNA, the CDR3 is TGTGCCATCAGTGAGTCAAAGGGAGTTGGAGATACGCAGTATTTT.

V is TRBV25-1 and J is TRBJ1-3, with D unresolved. The CDR3 runs 14 residues. The ends were cut back, 3 bases at V and 0 bases at J, with 6 bases in the middle. Germline V gives CDR1 MGHDK, CDR2 SYGVNS. For the CDR3, the DNA is TGTGCCAGCAGTGACCTAAGCTCTGGAAACACCATATATTTT. Its protein product is CASSDLSSGNTIYF.

This sequence joins TRBV28 and TRBJ1-4; D unclear. The germline V gene has CDR1 MDHEN and CDR2 SYDVKM. The CDR3 loop spans 14 amino acids. V dropped 6 bases and J dropped 3 bases, with 11 bases sitting between them. The CDR3 sequence is CASRLWAANEKLFF. As DNA, the CDR3 is TGTGCCAGCAGACTCTGGGCGGCTAATGAAAAACTGTTTTTT.

The rearrangement links TRBV29-1 to TRBJ2-7; no clear D gene. Trimming left V 7 bases short and J 3 bases short, with 10 bases between. Germline V gives CDR1 SQVTM, CDR2 ANQGSEA. The CDR3 has 11 residues. CDR3 DNA: TGCAGCGCCGCGGACGTCTACGAGCAGTACTTC. Protein: CSAADVYEQYF.

The rearrangement uses TRBV19 and TRBJ1-5; weak D call: TRBD1 (6 bases). Germline assignment: CDR1 LNHDA and CDR2 SQIVND (reference sequence). Trimming removed 7 bases from V and 10 bases from J, with 26 bases in between. The CDR3 runs 16 residues. CDR3 DNA sequence: TGTGCCAGTAATAAAGCGGGGGCCGCGGGAGTGGGACCCCAGCATTTT. This encodes CASNKAGAAGVGPQHF.

This clone has a single count. The chain links TRBV10-3 to TRBJ2-7; D is unclear. CDR1 is ENHRY and CDR2 is SYGVKD in the germline V gene. CDR3 length: 13 amino acids. The V and J ends lost 0 bases and 2 bases respectively, with 5 bases between them. The DNA for the CDR3 is TGTGCCATCAGTGAGTCTTCTGCCTACGAGCAGTACTTC. It translates to CAISESSAYEQYF.

This rearrangement joins TRBV6-1 to TRBJ2-7; 10 bases are a match to TRBD1. The germline CDR1 and CDR2 sequences are MNHNS and SASEGT. This CDR3 is built from 14 residues. V lost 4 bases, J lost 5 bases, and 5 bases stayed unmatched. The CDR3 bases are TGTGCCAGCAGTGCGGGGGACAGGGGTCACGAGCAGTACTTC. Translating gives CASSAGDRGHEQYF.

The rearrangement joins TRBV27 to TRBJ2-3; 8 bases map to TRBD2. With V trimmed by 6 bases and J by 6 bases, 8 bases remained unmatched. CDR1 and CDR2 (germline): MNHEY, SMNVEV (reference sequence). The CDR3 runs to 14 residues. The CDR3 loop is CASSQGRTSDTQYF. The CDR3 nucleotides are TGTGCCAGCAGCCAGGGGCGGACTAGCGATACGCAGTATTTT.

The gene calls are TRBV7-8 and TRBJ2-2; the D gene is possibly TRBD1 (6 bases). Trimming removed 2 bases at V and 3 bases at J, with 13 bases between. The CDR3 loop spans 16 amino acids. The germline CDR1 and CDR2 sequences are SGHVS and FQNEAQ. As DNA, the CDR3 is TGTGCCAGCAGCTTACTCGCAGGGGCACACACCGGGGAGCTGTTTTTT. Its translation: CASSLLAGAHTGELFF.

J is TRBJ2-3 and V is TRBV7-9; D gene uncertain. This CDR3 has 16 amino acids. The V gene's germline CDR1 is SEHNR and CDR2 FQNEAQ (reference sequence). V lost 4 bases, J lost 0 bases, and 14 bases lay in between. CDR3 region: CASSSGDGTSTDTQYF. The DNA for the CDR3 is TGTGCCAGCAGCTCCGGTGACGGAACTAGCACAGATACGCAGTATTTT.

The chain recombines TRBV4-3 with TRBJ1-2; weak D call: TRBD1 (6 bases). The CDR3 totals 15 residues. In germline, CDR1 is LGHNA, CDR2 YSLEER. The V end was cut by 0 bases, the J end by 5 bases, with 13 bases between. The CDR3 spells CASSQDPQGGYGYTF. For the CDR3, the DNA is TGCGCCAGCAGCCAAGATCCACAGGGTGGATATGGCTACACCTTC.

V is TRBV14 and J is TRBJ2-1; D remains unclear. V lost 0 bases to trimming and J lost 4 bases, with 4 bases between them. The CDR3 totals 13 residues. Germline V gene data show CDR1 as SGHDN and CDR2 as FVKESK. The CDR3 reads CASSQEEYNEQFF. The CDR3 coding sequence is TGTGCCAGCAGCCAAGAAGAGTACAATGAGCAGTTCTTC.

The chain has TRBV4-2 and TRBJ1-2; 7 positions match TRBD1. This CDR3 region has 16 residues. Germline V CDR1 and CDR2: LGHNA, YNFKEQ. V shed 0 bases and J 3 bases; nucleotides not matched to a gene: 7. CDR3 DNA sequence: TGTGCCAGCAGCCAAGAACCAGGGGGAGGGTACTATGGCTACACCTTC. This gives the protein CASSQEPGGGYYGYTF.

This chain joins TRBV6-6 and TRBJ1-4; D unclear. Germline-derived CDR1 and CDR2 are MNHNY and SVGAGI (reference sequence). The CDR3 consists of 12 residues. V lost 2 bases and J 8 bases, leaving 6 bases between the germline ends. The CDR3 DNA reads TGTGCCAGCAGTTACCCGGGAGAAAAACTGTTTTTT. Its translation: CASSYPGEKLFF.

CDR3: CASRLTGPSYEQYF. CDR3 nucleotides: TGTGCCAGCAGACTGACAGGTCCCTCCTACGAGCAGTACTTC. The gene calls are TRBV6-5 and TRBJ2-7; possibly TRBD1 for D (6 bases). Looked up from germline, CDR1 is MNHEY and CDR2 is SVGAGI. The germline V and J ends were trimmed by 6 bases and 0 bases, with 12 bases remaining between them. The CDR3 sequence is 14 residues long.

This clone was seen a handful of times. V usage is TRBV6-6 and J usage is TRBJ2-2; D ambiguous. V lost 0 bases and J 10 bases, leaving 3 bases between the germline ends. This CDR3 is built from 11 residues. CDR1 is MNHNY, CDR2 SVGAGI, per germline (reference sequence). CDR3 region: CASSYSLELFF. The CDR3 DNA is TGTGCCAGCAGTTACTCTCTGGAGCTGTTTTTT.